This T cell receptor beta chain emerged from a study of blood T cell repertoires in COVID-19. Turning to the study itself: Nucleic acid was either cDNA or gDNA, and it came from T cells, B-cell-depleted T cells, or PBMCs.

Sequencing used immunoSEQ multiplex PCR; TCRdb keeps in-frame clones, though not all of them. Here the sample spans over 90,000 clones, around 87% being singletons. This sequence was found in a human donor in a cohort sampled during active COVID-19. Input material: peripheral blood.

The CDR3 DNA is TGTGCCAGCAGCCCAAATAGGGGCGTAAATACGCAGTATTTT. This encodes CASSPNRGVNTQYF. The chain is built from TRBV11-3 and TRBJ2-3; perhaps TRBD1 as D (5 bases). The V gene lost 5 bases and the J gene lost 7 bases, with 16 bases spanning the gap. This CDR3 has 14 amino acids. Germline V gene sequence: CDR1 SGHNT, CDR2 YENEEA.